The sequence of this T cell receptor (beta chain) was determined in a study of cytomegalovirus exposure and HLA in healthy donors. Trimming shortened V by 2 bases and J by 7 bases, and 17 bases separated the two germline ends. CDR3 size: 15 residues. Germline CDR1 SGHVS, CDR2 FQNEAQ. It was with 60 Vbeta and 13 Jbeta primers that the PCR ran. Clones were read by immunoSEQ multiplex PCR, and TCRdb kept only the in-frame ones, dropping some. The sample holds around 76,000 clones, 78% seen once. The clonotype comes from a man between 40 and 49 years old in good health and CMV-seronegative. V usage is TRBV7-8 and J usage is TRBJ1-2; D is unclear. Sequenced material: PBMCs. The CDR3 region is CASSLSTGGTRGYTF. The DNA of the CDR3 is TGTGCCAGCAGCTTATCGACGGGAGGTACCCGTGGCTACACCTTC.